This T cell receptor (beta chain) originates from a study of T cell responses to AZD1222 COVID-19 vaccine. Overall study context: Researchers grouped second doses given at about 4 or about 12 weeks into one pool. Notes on the study in general: Among vaccine-associated CD4 TCRs, coverage spanned spike, with dominance at 160-218 and 743-854.

CDR3 length equals 15 residues. The germline V gene encodes CDR1 SGHTA and CDR2 FQGNSA. The V end lost 2 bases, the J end lost 2 bases, and 12 bases lay between the germline ends. This table comes from immunoSEQ multiplex PCR, and its TCRdb copy is limited to in-frame clones, with some not included. The sample holds approximately 120,000 clones, 93% seen once. As regards this clone: Its antigen remains unknown.

This chain uses TRBV7-2 with TRBJ1-2; D is unclear. The clonotype originates from an adult in good health. The sequencing used peripheral blood, collected on day 0 of AZD1222 vaccination. This CDR3 reads CASSLRPGGNYGYTF. The CDR3 bases are TGTGCCAGCAGCTTAAGGCCCGGCGGGAACTATGGCTACACCTTC.